This T cell receptor beta chain was observed in a study of blood T cells in healthy people across ages. Study results and limitations: Age showed a roughly linear inverse relationship with TCR beta diversity per million T cells. Higher diversity, along with more naive CD4+ cells, distinguished long-lived donors from aged donors.

In the case of this clonotype: Antigen unknown.

Germline CDR1 reads SGHRS; CDR2 reads YFSETQ. This CDR3 region has 14 residues. Trimming left V 2 bases short and J 4 bases short, with 11 bases between. A sample-barcoded 5' primer and a J-beta primer mix were used in a second PCR of roughly 7 to 11 cycles. Each cDNA molecule, via a template-switch adaptor with 12 random nucleotides, was tagged. TCRdb re-called the 5' RACE reads through MiXCR, storing one row per CDR3 protein. The data show around 800,000 distinct CDR3 sequences, with 40% to 65% seen just once and around 41% held by the top ten. This chain joins TRBV5-1 and TRBJ2-3; D may be TRBD1 (5 bases). The source of this sequence is a man aged 80 or over in good health. The sequencing sample was made of blood. The CDR3 DNA is TGCGCCAGCAGCTTTGGCAGGGCTGCAGATACGCAGTATTTT. This encodes CASSFGRAADTQYF.